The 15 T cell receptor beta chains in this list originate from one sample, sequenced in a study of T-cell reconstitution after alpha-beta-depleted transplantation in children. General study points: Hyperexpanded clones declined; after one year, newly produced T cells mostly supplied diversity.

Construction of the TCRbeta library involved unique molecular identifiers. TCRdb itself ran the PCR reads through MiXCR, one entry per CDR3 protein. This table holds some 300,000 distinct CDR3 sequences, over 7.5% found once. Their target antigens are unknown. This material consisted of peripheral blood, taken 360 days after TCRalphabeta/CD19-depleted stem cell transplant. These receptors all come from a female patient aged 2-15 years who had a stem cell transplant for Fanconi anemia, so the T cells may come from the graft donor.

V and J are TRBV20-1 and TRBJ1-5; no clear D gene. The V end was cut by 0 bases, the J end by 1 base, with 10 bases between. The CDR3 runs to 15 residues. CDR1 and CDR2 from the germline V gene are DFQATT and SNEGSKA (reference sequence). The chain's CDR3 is CSARDWQISNQPQHF. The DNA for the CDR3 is TGCAGTGCTAGAGATTGGCAGATAAGCAATCAGCCCCAGCATTTT.

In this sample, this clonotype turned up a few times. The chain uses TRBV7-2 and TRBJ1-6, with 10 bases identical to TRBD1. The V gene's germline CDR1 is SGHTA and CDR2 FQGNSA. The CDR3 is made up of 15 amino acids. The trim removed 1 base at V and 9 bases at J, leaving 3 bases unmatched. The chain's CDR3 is CASSLGGTGVSPLHF. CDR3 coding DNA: TGTGCCAGCAGCTTAGGGGGGACAGGGGTTTCACCCCTCCACTTT. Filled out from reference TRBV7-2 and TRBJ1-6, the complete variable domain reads GAGVSQSPSNKVTEKGKDVELRCDPISGHTALYWYRQSLGQGLEFLIYFQGNSAPDKSGLPSDRFSAERTGGSVSTLTIQRTQQEDSAVYLCASSLGGTGVSPLHFGNGTRLTVT.

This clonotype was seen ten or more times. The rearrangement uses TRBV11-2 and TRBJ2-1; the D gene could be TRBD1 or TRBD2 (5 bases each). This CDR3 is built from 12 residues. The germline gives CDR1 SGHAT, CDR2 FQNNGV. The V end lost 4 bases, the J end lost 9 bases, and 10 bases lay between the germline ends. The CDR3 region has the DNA TGTGCCAGCAGCTATTATGGGACTGAGCAGTTCTTC. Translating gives CASSYYGTEQFF.

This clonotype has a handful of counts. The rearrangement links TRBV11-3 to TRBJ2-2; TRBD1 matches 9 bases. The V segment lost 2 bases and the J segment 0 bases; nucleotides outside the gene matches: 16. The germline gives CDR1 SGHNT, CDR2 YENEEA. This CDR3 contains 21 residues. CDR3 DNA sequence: TGTGCCAGCAGCTTATTTGTGGTCCTAGGCCGGGACAGGGCGAACACCGGGGAGCTGTTTTTT. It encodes CASSLFVVLGRDRANTGELFF.

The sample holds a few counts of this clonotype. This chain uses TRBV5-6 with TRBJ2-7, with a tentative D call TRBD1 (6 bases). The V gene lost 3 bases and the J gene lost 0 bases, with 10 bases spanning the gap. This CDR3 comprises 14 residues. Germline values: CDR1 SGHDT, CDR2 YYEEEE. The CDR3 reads CASSSGQSSYEQYV. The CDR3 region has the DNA TGTGCCAGCAGCTCAGGACAGAGCTCCTACGAGCAGTACGTC.

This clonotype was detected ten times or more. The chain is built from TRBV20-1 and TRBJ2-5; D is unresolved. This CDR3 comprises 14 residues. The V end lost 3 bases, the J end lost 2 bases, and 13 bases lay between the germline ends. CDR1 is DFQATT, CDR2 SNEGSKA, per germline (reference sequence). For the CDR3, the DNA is TGCAGTGCTAGCGGTATTCCTTTTCAAGAGACCCAGTACTTC. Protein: CSASGIPFQETQYF.

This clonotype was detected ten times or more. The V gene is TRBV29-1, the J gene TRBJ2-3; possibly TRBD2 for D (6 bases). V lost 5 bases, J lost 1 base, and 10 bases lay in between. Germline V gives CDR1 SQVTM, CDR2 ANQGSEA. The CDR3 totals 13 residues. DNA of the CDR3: TGCAGCGTTTACGGGACTCGCACAGATACGCAGTATTTT. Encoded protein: CSVYGTRTDTQYF.

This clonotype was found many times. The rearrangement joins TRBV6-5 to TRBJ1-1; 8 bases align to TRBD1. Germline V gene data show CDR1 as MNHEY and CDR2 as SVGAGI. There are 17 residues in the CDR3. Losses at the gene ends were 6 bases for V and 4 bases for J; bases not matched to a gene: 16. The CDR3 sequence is CASSHGPRGQGGTEAFF. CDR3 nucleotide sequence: TGTGCCAGCAGCCACGGACCCAGGGGGCAAGGGGGCACTGAAGCTTTCTTT.

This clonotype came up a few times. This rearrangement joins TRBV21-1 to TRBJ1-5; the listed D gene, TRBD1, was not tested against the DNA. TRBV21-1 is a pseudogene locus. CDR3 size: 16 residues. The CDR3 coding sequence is TGTGCCAGCAGCAAACCCCGGGACAGGGGCAATCAGCCCCAGCATTTT. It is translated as CASSKPRDRGNQPQHF.

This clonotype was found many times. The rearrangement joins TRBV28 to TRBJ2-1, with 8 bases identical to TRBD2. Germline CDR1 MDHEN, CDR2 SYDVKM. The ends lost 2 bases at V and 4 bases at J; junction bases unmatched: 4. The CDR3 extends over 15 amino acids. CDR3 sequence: CASSLNPGGYNEQFF. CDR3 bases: TGTGCCAGCAGTTTAAATCCGGGAGGGTACAATGAGCAGTTCTTC.

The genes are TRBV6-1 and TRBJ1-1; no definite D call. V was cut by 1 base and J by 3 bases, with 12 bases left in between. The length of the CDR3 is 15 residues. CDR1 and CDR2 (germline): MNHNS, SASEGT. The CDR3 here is CASSEETPGYTEAFF. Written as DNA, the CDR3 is TGTGCCAGCAGTGAAGAAACGCCAGGTTACACTGAAGCTTTCTTT.

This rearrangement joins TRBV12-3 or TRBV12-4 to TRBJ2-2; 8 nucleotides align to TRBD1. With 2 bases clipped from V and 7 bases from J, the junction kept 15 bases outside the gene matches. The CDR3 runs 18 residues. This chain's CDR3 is CASSLYHPTGGLGGELFF. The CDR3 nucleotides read TGTGCCAGCAGTTTATATCACCCTACAGGGGGTTTGGGCGGGGAGCTGTTTTTT.

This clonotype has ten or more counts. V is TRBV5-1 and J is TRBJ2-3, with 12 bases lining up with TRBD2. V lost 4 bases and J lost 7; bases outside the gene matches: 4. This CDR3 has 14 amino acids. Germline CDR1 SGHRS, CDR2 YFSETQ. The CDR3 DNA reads TGCGCCAGCAGCCCTAGCGGGGGGGCATATACGCAGTATTTT. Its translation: CASSPSGGAYTQYF.

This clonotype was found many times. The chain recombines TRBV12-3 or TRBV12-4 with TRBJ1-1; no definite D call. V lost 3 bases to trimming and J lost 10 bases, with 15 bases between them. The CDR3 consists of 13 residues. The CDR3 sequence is CASSFKEGSAAFF. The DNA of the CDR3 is TGTGCCAGCAGTTTTAAGGAGGGCTCTGCAGCTTTCTTT.

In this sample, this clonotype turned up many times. CDR3 loop: CASSPGQGITYNEQFF. The DNA of the CDR3 is TGTGCCAGCAGCCCTGGACAGGGGATCACCTACAATGAGCAGTTCTTC. The chain employs TRBV12-3 or TRBV12-4 and TRBJ2-1; 9 bases map to TRBD1. There are 16 residues in the CDR3. V was clipped by 6 bases and J by 2 bases; unmatched bases: 8.